These T cell receptor beta chains were read from a single sample in a study of blood T cell repertoires in COVID-19. TCRdb's table, derived via immunoSEQ multiplex PCR, lists solely in-frame clones and lacks some. The repertoire includes 150,000 to 200,000 clones, about 87% of them detected once, and over 3.5% sits in the top ten. Input material: peripheral blood. These receptors originate from a man aged 18 to 29 with active or convalescent COVID-19. Both conserved end residues are part of each CDR3. Fields, in order: V gene, clone size, J gene, CDR3 protein. Clone size is shown for a subset of rows, as once, few, many or a class of expanded clone.

v_gene: TRBV5-1; abundance: NA; j_gene: TRBJ1-1; CDR3aa: CASSSRSSDTEAFF
v_gene: TRBV2; abundance: NA; j_gene: TRBJ1-1; CDR3aa: CASSEFGGTEAFF
v_gene: TRBV27; abundance: NA; j_gene: TRBJ2-3; CDR3aa: CASSRGLAADTQYF
v_gene: TRBV12-5; abundance: NA; j_gene: TRBJ2-7; CDR3aa: CASAGGSYYEQYF
v_gene: TRBV4-1; abundance: NA; j_gene: TRBJ1-2; CDR3aa: CASSRPGGNYGYTF
v_gene: TRBV9; abundance: NA; j_gene: TRBJ1-2; CDR3aa: CASSVGPAGTGIYGYTF
v_gene: TRBV2; abundance: few; j_gene: TRBJ1-2; CDR3aa: CASTGIDYGYTF
v_gene: TRBV4-1; abundance: NA; j_gene: TRBJ2-3; CDR3aa: CASSQVTPYRTSGTGNTQYF
v_gene: TRBV24-1; abundance: NA; j_gene: TRBJ1-5; CDR3aa: CATGYGQGEGQPQHF
v_gene: TRBV27; abundance: once; j_gene: TRBJ1-2; CDR3aa: CASSPQSGIYGYTF
v_gene: TRBV9; abundance: NA; j_gene: TRBJ2-5; CDR3aa: CASSVGGFEETQYF
v_gene: TRBV9; abundance: NA; j_gene: TRBJ1-4; CDR3aa: CASSVGQIGEKLFF
v_gene: TRBV29-1; abundance: NA; j_gene: TRBJ1-5; CDR3aa: CSVETAANQPQHF
v_gene: TRBV27; abundance: NA; j_gene: TRBJ1-5; CDR3aa: CASSLLLPGQGGDQPQHF
v_gene: TRBV11-2; abundance: NA; j_gene: TRBJ2-3; CDR3aa: CASSLADRSTDTQYF
v_gene: TRBV5-4; abundance: NA; j_gene: TRBJ2-5; CDR3aa: CASSPQVQETQYF
v_gene: TRBV6-6; abundance: NA; j_gene: TRBJ1-1; CDR3aa: CASSYSRQGEGPEAFF
v_gene: TRBV5-6; abundance: NA; j_gene: TRBJ1-5; CDR3aa: CASSKTGIGNQPQHF
v_gene: TRBV11-3; abundance: once; j_gene: TRBJ1-4; CDR3aa: CASSAGRNEKLFF
v_gene: TRBV25-1; abundance: NA; j_gene: TRBJ1-4; CDR3aa: CASSSLGQLNEKLFF
v_gene: TRBV25-1; abundance: NA; j_gene: TRBJ1-5; CDR3aa: CASSDDRVNQPQHF
v_gene: TRBV12-5; abundance: NA; j_gene: TRBJ2-5; CDR3aa: CASGSGQGGQETQYF
v_gene: TRBV5-1; abundance: NA; j_gene: TRBJ2-1; CDR3aa: CASRLGGEQFF
v_gene: TRBV14; abundance: NA; j_gene: TRBJ1-2; CDR3aa: CASSQAGHPIYNYGYTF
v_gene: TRBV11-1; abundance: few; j_gene: TRBJ1-1; CDR3aa: CASSLNGMNTEAFF
v_gene: TRBV5-5; abundance: NA; j_gene: TRBJ1-1; CDR3aa: CASSFPQGGTEAFF
v_gene: TRBV7-9; abundance: NA; j_gene: TRBJ1-1; CDR3aa: CASSTPGGQNTEAFF
v_gene: TRBV18; abundance: NA; j_gene: TRBJ1-4; CDR3aa: CASSPRASTNEKLFF
v_gene: TRBV5-1; abundance: NA; j_gene: TRBJ2-5; CDR3aa: CASSTGLAGQETQYF
v_gene: TRBV24-1; abundance: once; j_gene: TRBJ1-4; CDR3aa: CATSDSRVLDEKLFF
v_gene: TRBV28; abundance: NA; j_gene: TRBJ2-2; CDR3aa: CASSRSLRTAAGELFF
v_gene: TRBV5-8; abundance: NA; j_gene: TRBJ1-3; CDR3aa: CASSAVYSGNTIYF
v_gene: TRBV5-5; abundance: NA; j_gene: TRBJ2-5; CDR3aa: CASSPQGRGETQYF
v_gene: TRBV24-1; abundance: NA; j_gene: TRBJ2-6; CDR3aa: CATSDETSGSSGANVLTF
v_gene: TRBV11-3; abundance: NA; j_gene: TRBJ2-7; CDR3aa: CASSPLTTGGGEQYF
v_gene: TRBV2; abundance: NA; j_gene: TRBJ2-1; CDR3aa: CASSLTRDEQFF
v_gene: TRBV24-1; abundance: NA; j_gene: TRBJ2-1; CDR3aa: CATSDRGLAGNRNEQFF
v_gene: TRBV14; abundance: NA; j_gene: TRBJ2-1; CDR3aa: CASSQEMDRYNEQFF
v_gene: TRBV5-4; abundance: NA; j_gene: TRBJ1-1; CDR3aa: CASSAGVGSEAFF
v_gene: TRBV12-3/TRBV12-4; abundance: NA; j_gene: TRBJ1-1; CDR3aa: CASSLGRGIEAFF
v_gene: TRBV19; abundance: NA; j_gene: TRBJ2-1; CDR3aa: CASSIDSGFYNEQFF
v_gene: TRBV7-9; abundance: NA; j_gene: TRBJ1-1; CDR3aa: CASSLLDLGGAVDTEAFF
v_gene: TRBV5-4; abundance: NA; j_gene: TRBJ1-1; CDR3aa: CASANFDRGLENTEAFF
v_gene: TRBV5-1; abundance: once; j_gene: TRBJ1-2; CDR3aa: CASSPRQGDGYTF
v_gene: TRBV24-1; abundance: NA; j_gene: TRBJ2-1; CDR3aa: CATSDLGLAKNNEQFF
v_gene: TRBV18; abundance: NA; j_gene: TRBJ1-2; CDR3aa: CASSPDSVPGYGYTF
v_gene: TRBV9; abundance: NA; j_gene: TRBJ2-5; CDR3aa: CASSVGTSQETQYF
v_gene: TRBV6-4; abundance: NA; j_gene: TRBJ1-5; CDR3aa: CASSDPRYLGRGNQPQHF
v_gene: TRBV5-6; abundance: many; j_gene: TRBJ2-7; CDR3aa: CASSLGPQGEQYF
v_gene: TRBV3-1/TRBV3-2; abundance: NA; j_gene: TRBJ1-2; CDR3aa: CASSHLQGAEGYTF
v_gene: TRBV5-6; abundance: NA; j_gene: TRBJ1-3; CDR3aa: CASSYYRGNTIYF
v_gene: TRBV5-1; abundance: NA; j_gene: TRBJ2-6; CDR3aa: CASSFAGDRTDSSGANVLTF
v_gene: TRBV4-3; abundance: NA; j_gene: TRBJ2-6; CDR3aa: CASSQDWAGVVSGANVLTF
v_gene: TRBV2; abundance: NA; j_gene: TRBJ1-1; CDR3aa: CASSTSTGVGTEAFF
v_gene: TRBV13; abundance: NA; j_gene: TRBJ1-1; CDR3aa: CASSPGEGVNTEAFF